A single sample is the source of the 16 T cell receptor beta chains below, sequenced in a study of cytomegalovirus exposure and HLA in healthy donors. In the PCR, 60 Vbeta and 13 Jbeta primers were used. The assay was immunoSEQ multiplex PCR, and TCRdb's table has in-frame clones only and misses some. The data hold 190,000 or so clones, with around 86% observed a single time. Sequencing was performed on PBMCs. These receptors were taken from a woman between 50 and 59 years old in good health and CMV-seropositive.

J is TRBJ2-7 and V is TRBV12-5; D might be TRBD2 (7 bases). The V end was cut by 7 bases, the J end by 4 bases, with 17 bases between. The length of the CDR3 is 14 residues. The germline CDR1 and CDR2 sequences are LGHNT and FRNRAP. CDR3 DNA sequence: TGTGCTAGTGTTGGGAGGGGGGGCCTATACGAGCAGTACTTC. This translates into CASVGRGGLYEQYF.

This clone was counted between two and nine times. The J gene is TRBJ2-1, the V gene TRBV4-2; 10 nucleotides match TRBD2. This CDR3 is built from 17 residues. The germline V gene has CDR1 LGHNA and CDR2 YNFKEQ. V lost 1 base and J lost 7; bases outside the gene matches: 10. CDR3 DNA sequence: TGTGCCAGCAGCCAAGCTGATAGCGGGAGGTCGGGTAATGAGCAGTTCTTC. This gives the protein CASSQADSGRSGNEQFF.

The chain joins TRBV5-1 to TRBJ1-1; D is possibly TRBD1 (5 bases). Per germline, CDR1 SGHRS and CDR2 YFSETQ. V gave up 0 bases and J gave up 1 base, with 10 bases separating them. This CDR3 comprises 15 residues. This CDR3 is CASSLGGGENTEAFF. Here the CDR3 DNA reads TGCGCCAGCAGCTTGGGTGGAGGGGAGAACACTGAAGCTTTCTTT.

This chain uses TRBV9 with TRBJ2-1, with 12 bases matching TRBD2. The germline gives CDR1 SGDLS, CDR2 YYNGEE. J was trimmed by 6 bases and V by 4 bases; bases with no gene match: 8. This CDR3 is 16 amino acids long. The chain's CDR3 is CASSPLGLAGTNEQFF. In DNA form, the CDR3 reads TGTGCCAGCAGCCCCCTCGGACTAGCGGGGACCAATGAGCAGTTCTTC.

V gene TRBV28 combines with J gene TRBJ2-3; 10 nucleotides line up with TRBD2. This CDR3 has 17 amino acids. The germline CDR1 and CDR2 sequences are MDHEN and SYDVKM. V lost 10 bases and J lost 1; bases outside the gene matches: 14. The chain's CDR3 is CATVTSGVLTGTDTQYF. CDR3 DNA sequence: TGTGCCACCGTCACTAGCGGGGTACTTACCGGCACAGATACGCAGTATTTT.

The CDR3 here is CSVEGTGDNEKLFF. CDR3 coding DNA: TGCAGCGTTGAAGGGACAGGGGATAATGAAAAACTGTTTTTT. V is TRBV29-1 and J is TRBJ1-4; 9 bases fit TRBD1. V lost 1 base and J lost 4; bases outside the gene matches: 1. The germline V gene encodes CDR1 SQVTM and CDR2 ANQGSEA. CDR3 length: 14 amino acids.

CDR3 nucleotide sequence: TGTGCCAGCAGCCGACTATCAGGGGTTACTAATGAAAAACTGTTTTTT. Translated: CASSRLSGVTNEKLFF. This chain connects TRBV7-2 to TRBJ1-4; D is perhaps TRBD1 (6 bases). The length of the CDR3 is 16 residues. Germline CDR1 is SGHTA and CDR2 is FQGNSA. V lost 5 bases and J 2 bases, leaving 15 bases between the germline ends. Based on the CDR3 plus reference TRBV7-2 and TRBJ1-4, the full variable domain is GAGVSQSPSNKVTEKGKDVELRCDPISGHTALYWYRQSLGQGLEFLIYFQGNSAPDKSGLPSDRFSAERTGGSVSTLTIQRTQQEDSAVYLCASSRLSGVTNEKLFFGSGTQLSVL.

The chain couples TRBV5-1 to TRBJ2-6, with D uncertain. Between the trimmed V and J ends, which lost 4 bases and 0 bases, there was a span of 8 bases. The CDR3 loop spans 15 amino acids. Germline assignment: CDR1 SGHRS and CDR2 YFSETQ. CDR3 nucleotide sequence: TGCGCCAGCAGCCTTGAGCCCTCTGGGGCCAACGTCCTGACTTTC. Encoded protein: CASSLEPSGANVLTF.

In nucleotides, the CDR3 is TGCAGCGTACAAAGCACAGATACGCAGTATTTT. This encodes CSVQSTDTQYF. V and J are TRBV29-1 and TRBJ2-3; no firm D call. The CDR3 length is 11 residues. Trimming removed 6 bases at V and 0 bases at J, with 4 bases between. Germline values: CDR1 SQVTM, CDR2 ANQGSEA.

This clone occurred a few times. The chain recombines TRBV25-1 with TRBJ1-4; 7 bases are shared with TRBD1. Per germline, CDR1 MGHDK and CDR2 SYGVNS. V lost 6 bases to trimming and J lost 8 bases; unmatched junction nucleotides: 6. CDR3 size: 13 residues. CDR3 protein: CASRDRVGEKLFF. The CDR3 bases are TGTGCCAGCAGAGACAGGGTTGGGGAAAAACTGTTTTTT. The variable domain in full, completed from reference TRBV25-1 and TRBJ1-4, reads EADIYQTPRYLVIGTGKKITLECSQTMGHDKMYWYQQDPGMELHLIHYSYGVNSTEKGDLSSESTVSRIRTEHFPLTLESARPSHTSQYLCASRDRVGEKLFFGSGTQLSVL.

The chain employs TRBV6-6 and TRBJ2-3; a weak D match, TRBD2 (5 bases). Germline lookup yields CDR1 MNHNY and CDR2 SVGAGI (reference sequence). CDR3 length: 12 residues. The V gene lost 7 bases and the J gene lost 5 bases, with 10 bases spanning the gap. CDR3 bases: TGTGCCAGCACCGACGAGGGAGATACGCAGTATTTT. Amino acids: CASTDEGDTQYF.

The chain joins TRBV5-1 to TRBJ2-7; 9 bases align to TRBD1. Per the germline V gene, CDR1 is SGHRS and CDR2 is YFSETQ. This CDR3 has 14 residues. V gave up 3 bases and J gave up 2 bases; unmatched junction bases: 3. The CDR3: CASSWGTGTYEQYF. DNA of the CDR3: TGCGCCAGCAGCTGGGGGACAGGGACCTACGAGCAGTACTTC.

The CDR3 protein is CASGQGLAGPSTDTQYF. The CDR3 DNA reads as TGTGCTAGTGGGCAAGGACTAGCGGGACCTAGCACAGATACGCAGTATTTT. The chain couples TRBV12-5 to TRBJ2-3; TRBD2 agrees at 12 bases. In germline, CDR1 is LGHNT, CDR2 FRNRAP. The CDR3 contains 17 residues. J lost 0 bases, V lost 6 bases, and 7 bases had no gene match. The whole variable domain, remainder taken from reference TRBV12-5 and TRBJ2-3, is DARVTQTPRHKVTEMGQEVTMRCQPILGHNTVFWYRQTMMQGLELLAYFRNRAPLDDSGMPKDRFSAEMPDATLATLKIQPSEPRDSAVYFCASGQGLAGPSTDTQYFGPGTRLTVL.

The rearrangement links TRBV28 to TRBJ1-1, with D possibly matching TRBD1 (5 bases). This CDR3 contains 15 residues. Germline assignment: CDR1 MDHEN and CDR2 SYDVKM. CDR3 protein: CVPPLTDTMNTEAFF. The CDR3 region has the DNA TGTGTTCCCCCCTTGACAGATACCATGAACACTGAAGCTTTCTTT. The entire variable domain, with the rest obtained from reference TRBV28 and TRBJ1-1, is as follows: DVKVTQSSRYLVKRTGEKVFLECVQDMDHENMFWYRQDPGLGLRLIYFSYDVKMKEKGDIPEGYSVSREKKERFSLILESASTNQTSMYLCVPPLTDTMNTEAFFGQGTRLTVV.

The chain couples TRBV18 to TRBJ2-7; the match to TRBD1 covers 8 bases. There are 14 residues in the CDR3. Per germline, CDR1 KGHSH and CDR2 LQKENI. V lost 3 bases to trimming and J lost 3 bases; unmatched junction nucleotides: 4. The CDR3 reads CASSPGTGFYEQYF. The CDR3 nucleotides read TGTGCCAGCTCACCCGGGACAGGCTTCTACGAGCAGTACTTC.

This clone occurred once. This chain uses TRBV11-2 with TRBJ2-7; 13 bases align to TRBD2. Germline CDR1 SGHAT, CDR2 FQNNGV. There are 16 residues in the CDR3. V was clipped by 4 bases and J by 2 bases; unmatched bases: 5. CDR3 nucleotide sequence: TGTGCCAGCAGCTCGGGGACTAGCGGGATAGCCTACGAGCAGTACTTC. Translation: CASSSGTSGIAYEQYF.